This TCR beta chain was captured by sequencing in a study of blood T cell repertoires in COVID-19. How the authors handled the data: Reference gene primer amplification yielded estimated nucleated cell counts. Libraries were prepared by immunoSEQ multiplex PCR; TCRdb keeps only in-frame clonotypes and omits some of them. That table furnishes V, J and clone size, whereas the DNA furnished D and trimming. The data hold 310,000 or so clones, with roughly 90% observed a single time. Germline lookup yields CDR1 MRHNA and CDR2 SNTAGT. V was shortened by 0 bases and J by 10 bases, with 21 bases between the two germline ends. CDR3 length: 16 residues.

The receptor's source is a woman younger than 45 with COVID-19, enrolled during active disease. The chain couples TRBV6-4 to TRBJ2-5; TRBD2 might be the D (6 bases). Input material: peripheral blood. The CDR3 DNA is TGTGCCAGCAGTGACTCGAGGGTAGCGGAAAAGAGATGCCAGTACTTC. The encoded protein is CASSDSRVAEKRCQYF.